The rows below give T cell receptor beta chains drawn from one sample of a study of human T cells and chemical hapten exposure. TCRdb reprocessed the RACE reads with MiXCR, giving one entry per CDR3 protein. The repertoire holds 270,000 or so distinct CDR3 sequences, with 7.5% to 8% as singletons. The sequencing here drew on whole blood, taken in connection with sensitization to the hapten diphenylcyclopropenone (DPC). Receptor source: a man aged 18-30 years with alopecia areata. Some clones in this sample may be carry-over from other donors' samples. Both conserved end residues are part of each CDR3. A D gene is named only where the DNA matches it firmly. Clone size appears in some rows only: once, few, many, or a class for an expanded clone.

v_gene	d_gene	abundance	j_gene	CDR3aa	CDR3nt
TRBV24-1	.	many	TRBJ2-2	CATSDHPLQGPNTGELFF	TGTGCCACCAGTGATCACCCCCTCCAGGGGCCGAACACCGGGGAGCTGTTTTTT
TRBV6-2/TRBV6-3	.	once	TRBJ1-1	CASRLRTENTEAFF	TGTGCCAGCAGATTGAGGACAGAGAACACTGAAGCTTTCTTT
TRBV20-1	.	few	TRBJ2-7	CSAGTAYEQYF	TGCAGTGCGGGGACTGCTTACGAGCAGTACTTC
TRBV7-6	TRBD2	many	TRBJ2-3	CASSLELAGDADTQYF	TGTGCCAGCAGCTTAGAGCTAGCGGGGGACGCAGATACGCAGTATTTT
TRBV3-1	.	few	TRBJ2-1	CASSPELDFGWDEQFF	TGTGCCAGCAGCCCCGAACTAGACTTTGGCTGGGATGAGCAGTTCTTC
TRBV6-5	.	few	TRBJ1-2	CASSPRVMGGYTF	TGTGCCAGCAGTCCCAGGGTTATGGGCGGCTACACCTTC
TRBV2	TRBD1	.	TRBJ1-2	CASSNWDRGTGYTF	TGTGCCAGCAGTAATTGGGACAGGGGCACCGGCTACACCTTC
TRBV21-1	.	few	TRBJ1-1	CASSILPNTEAFF	TGTGCCAGCAGCATTCTTCCGAACACTGAAGCTTTCTTT
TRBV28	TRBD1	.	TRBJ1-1	CASSRQGFDEAFF	TGTGCCAGCAGTAGACAGGGATTCGATGAAGCTTTCTTT
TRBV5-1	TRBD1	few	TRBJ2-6	CASSPSTGYEAGANVLTF	TGCGCCAGCAGCCCATCGACAGGGTACGAGGCTGGGGCCAACGTCCTGACTTTC
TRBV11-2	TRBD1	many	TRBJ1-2	CASSLDITGGDYGYTF	TGTGCCAGCAGCTTAGATATCACAGGGGGCGACTATGGCTACACCTTC
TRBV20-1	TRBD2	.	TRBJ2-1	CSASAPIAGGSYNEQFF	TGCAGTGCTAGTGCCCCAATAGCGGGGGGCTCCTACAATGAGCAGTTCTTC
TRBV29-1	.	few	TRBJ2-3	CSVSQSDTQYF	TGCAGCGTTTCCCAGTCAGATACGCAGTATTTT
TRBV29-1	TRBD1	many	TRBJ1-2	CSGKGQGGNYGYTF	TGCAGCGGCAAGGGACAGGGGGGGAACTATGGCTACACCTTC
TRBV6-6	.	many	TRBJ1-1	CASSYSGTTEAFF	TGTGCCAGCAGTTACTCAGGGACTACTGAAGCTTTCTTT
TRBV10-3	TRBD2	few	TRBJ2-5	CATTISGARETQYF	TGTGCCACCACCATTAGCGGGGCAAGAGAGACCCAGTACTTC
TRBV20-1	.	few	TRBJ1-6	CSAASIYNSPLHF	TGCAGTGCGGCTTCCATATATAATTCACCCCTCCACTTT
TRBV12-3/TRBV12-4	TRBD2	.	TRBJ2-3	CASSLLAGGPIDTQYF	TGTGCCAGCAGTTTACTAGCGGGGGGGCCAATAGATACGCAGTATTTT
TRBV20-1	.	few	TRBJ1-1	CSAREQGGTEAFF	TGCAGTGCTAGAGAACAGGGCGGCACTGAAGCTTTCTTT
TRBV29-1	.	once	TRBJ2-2	CSVRRDPGELFF	TGCAGCGTGCGACGGGACCCCGGGGAGCTGTTTTTT
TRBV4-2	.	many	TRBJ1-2	CASSQVFEYGYTF	TGTGCCAGCAGCCAAGTCTTCGAATATGGCTACACCTTC
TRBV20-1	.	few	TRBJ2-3	CSATYTDTQYF	TGCAGTGCAACCTACACAGATACGCAGTATTTT
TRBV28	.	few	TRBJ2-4	CASSSGHNLAKNIQYF	TGTGCCAGCAGTTCGGGACATAACCTAGCCAAAAACATTCAGTACTTC
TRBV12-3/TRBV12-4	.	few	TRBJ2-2	CASWGRITRGTGGLFF	TGTGCCAGCTGGGGACGGATTACTCGTGGGACTGGGGGGCTGTTTTTT
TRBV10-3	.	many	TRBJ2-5	CAISEPLETQYF	TGTGCCATCAGTGAGCCCCTGGAGACCCAGTACTTC
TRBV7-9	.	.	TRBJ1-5	CASSPWAGADPPQHF	TGTGCCAGCAGCCCCTGGGCGGGCGCGGATCCGCCCCAGCATTTT
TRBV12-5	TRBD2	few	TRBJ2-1	CASGTGGRRAHNEQFF	TGTGCTAGTGGAACGGGGGGGCGGAGGGCTCACAATGAGCAGTTCTTC
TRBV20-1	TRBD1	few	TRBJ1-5	CSARTIGGANNQPQHF	TGCAGTGCCCGCACGATAGGGGGCGCGAACAATCAGCCCCAGCATTTT
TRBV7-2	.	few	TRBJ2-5	CASSPGVISVGETQYF	TGTGCCAGCAGCCCCGGGGTAATTAGCGTCGGGGAGACCCAGTACTTC
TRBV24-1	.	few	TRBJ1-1	CATSVHAEAFF	TGTGCCACCAGCGTACACGCTGAAGCTTTCTTT
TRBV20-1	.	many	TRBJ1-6	CSALDRSRNSPLHF	TGCAGTGCTTTGGACCGTTCGAGGAATTCACCCCTCCACTTT
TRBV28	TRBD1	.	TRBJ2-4	CASSVTGGSKNIQYF	TGTGCCAGCAGCGTAACAGGGGGCTCCAAAAACATTCAGTACTTC
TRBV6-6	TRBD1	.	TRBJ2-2	CASRGDRTITGELFF	TGTGCCAGCAGGGGGGACAGAACGATCACCGGGGAGCTGTTTTTT
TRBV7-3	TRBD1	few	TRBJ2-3	CASSSKGGAVVSDTQYF	TGTGCCAGCAGCTCAAAAGGGGGCGCGGTAGTCTCAGATACGCAGTATTTT
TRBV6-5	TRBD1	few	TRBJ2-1	CASSSQGALPNEQFF	TGTGCCAGCAGTTCTCAGGGGGCCCTCCCCAATGAGCAGTTCTTC
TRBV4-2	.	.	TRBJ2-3	CASSQEPVGSIADTQYF	TGTGCCAGCAGCCAAGAACCGGTTGGCTCGATCGCAGATACGCAGTATTTT
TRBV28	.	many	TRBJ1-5	CASSSMGGQPQHF	TGTGCCAGCAGTTCAATGGGGGGTCAGCCCCAGCATTTT
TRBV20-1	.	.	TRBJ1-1	CSARLRYTEAFF	TGCAGTGCTAGACTTAGATACACTGAAGCTTTCTTT
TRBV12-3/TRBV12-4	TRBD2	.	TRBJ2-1	CASSSPGVAGGDEQFF	TGTGCCAGCAGTTCCCCGGGGGTAGCGGGGGGCGATGAGCAGTTCTTC
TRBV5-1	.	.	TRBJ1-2	CASSEGSRYYTF	TGCGCCAGCAGCGAGGGCAGTAGGTACTACACCTTC
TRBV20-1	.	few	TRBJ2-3	CSVRASDTQYF	TGCAGTGTAAGGGCCTCAGATACGCAGTATTTT
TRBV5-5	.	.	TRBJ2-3	CASSHPGGPTDTQYF	TGTGCCAGCAGCCACCCAGGAGGCCCTACAGATACGCAGTATTTT